This T cell receptor (beta chain) was profiled in a study of human T cells and chemical hapten exposure. Individual cDNA molecules had unique molecular identifiers attached to them by the library. Authors' methods: There were a median of approximately 100,000 TCRs per sample, with a range from about 20,000 to 700,000. Each CDR3 protein gets one entry after TCRdb re-called the 5' RACE reads with MiXCR. The authors' filters were not applied to this entry. The sample records 110,000 or so distinct CDR3 sequences, approximately 20% being singletons. The template was total RNA from unfractionated whole blood. J lost 4 bases, V lost 2 bases, and 11 bases had no gene match. The CDR3 length is 18 residues. Germline V CDR1 and CDR2: MNHEY, SVGEGT.

The rearrangement joins TRBV6-2 or TRBV6-3 to TRBJ2-2, with 9 bases matching TRBD2. The clonotype originates from a human donor in good health. The CDR3 sequence: CASSYLQGREGLTGELFF. CDR3 bases: TGTGCCAGCAGTTACCTACAAGGGCGGGAGGGCCTCACCGGGGAGCTGTTTTTT.